Listed below are T cell receptor beta chains from one sample, sequenced in a study of cytomegalovirus exposure and HLA in healthy donors. Method: immunoSEQ multiplex PCR; TCRdb's copy keeps in-frame clones and lacks some. The table has 110,000 or so clones, less than 80% seen once. The sequencing sample was made of PBMCs. These receptors came from a woman in her forties in good health and CMV-seropositive. CDR3s include the opening cysteine and the closing phenylalanine or tryptophan. Fields, in order: V gene, D gene, J gene, clone size, CDR3 protein, CDR3 DNA. The D gene is left open where the match is weak. Size values are once, few and many counts, or a class for expanded clones, and some rows have none.

>TRBV30|.|TRBJ1-1|.
CAWSQNMNTEAFF
TGTGCCTGGAGCCAAAACATGAACACTGAAGCTTTCTTT
>TRBV5-1|TRBD1|TRBJ2-5|few
CASSLTTGMETQYF
TGCGCCAGCAGCTTAACGACAGGGATGGAGACCCAGTACTTC
>TRBV11-1|TRBD1|TRBJ1-2|.
CASSDPDRGYGYTF
TGTGCCAGCAGCGACCCTGACAGGGGATATGGCTACACCTTC
>TRBV5-1|TRBD2|TRBJ2-7|.
CASSPAGGLAYEQYF
TGCGCCAGCAGCCCGGCGGGGGGCCTCGCCTACGAGCAGTACTTC
>TRBV6-4|.|TRBJ2-1|.
CASSDSHSYYNEQFF
TGTGCCAGCAGTGACTCCCACAGTTACTACAATGAGCAGTTCTTC
>TRBV15|.|TRBJ1-5|.
CATSRAGGGGVDQPQHF
TGTGCCACCAGCAGAGCCGGGGGAGGGGGAGTAGATCAGCCCCAGCATTTT
>TRBV5-4|.|TRBJ1-1|.
CASSSLRGGYTEAFF
TGTGCCAGCAGCTCCCTCAGGGGTGGATACACTGAAGCTTTCTTT
>TRBV4-1|TRBD1|TRBJ1-2|once
CASSQGQGPHYGYTF
TGCGCCAGCAGCCAGGGACAGGGCCCCCACTATGGCTACACCTTC
>TRBV2|.|TRBJ1-2|once
CASREIKAGKVLTYGYTF
TGTGCCAGCAGGGAAATAAAAGCGGGTAAAGTGTTAACCTATGGCTACACCTTC
>TRBV10-2|.|TRBJ2-3|few
CASLRAGTPTDTQYF
TGCGCCAGCCTCCGGGCGGGGACCCCCACAGATACGCAGTATTTT
>TRBV18|.|TRBJ2-1|.
CASSPDGSSYNEQFF
TGTGCCAGCTCACCGGACGGGAGCTCCTACAATGAGCAGTTCTTC
>TRBV11-3|.|TRBJ2-2|.
CASSLLNTGELFF
TGTGCCAGCAGCTTACTGAACACCGGGGAGCTGTTTTTT
>TRBV5-1|TRBD2|TRBJ2-5|.
CASSLVASGRETQYF
TGTGCCAGCAGCTTGGTGGCTAGCGGGAGAGAGACCCAGTACTTC
>TRBV7-2|TRBD2|TRBJ2-1|.
CASSFRLAGGRDEQFF
TGTGCCAGCAGCTTTCGACTAGCGGGGGGGCGGGATGAGCAGTTCTTC
>TRBV19|.|TRBJ1-6|few
CASSIGTPAEFHF
TGTGCCAGTAGTATTGGGACACCAGCAGAGTTTCACTTT
>TRBV9|.|TRBJ1-1|.
CASSVGEQGKAFF
TGTGCCAGCAGCGTAGGAGAACAGGGTAAAGCTTTCTTT
>TRBV28|TRBD2|TRBJ2-3|once
CAFAGGGAADTQYF
TGTGCCTTCGCGGGCGGGGGGGCCGCAGATACGCAGTATTTT
>TRBV6-6|.|TRBJ2-5|few
CASAPGTFSETQYF
TGTGCCAGCGCCCCCGGGACATTCTCGGAGACCCAGTACTTC
>TRBV7-6|.|TRBJ1-1|.
CASSLGPPRGTTEAFF
TGTGCCAGCAGCTTGGGGCCTCCTAGGGGGACCACTGAAGCTTTCTTT
>TRBV4-1|.|TRBJ2-5|once
CASSQPGFTETQYF
TGCGCCAGCAGCCAGCCCGGGTTCACGGAGACCCAGTACTTC
>TRBV2|.|TRBJ2-1|.
CASSEGLLAYNEQFF
TGTGCCAGCAGTGAGGGTTTACTAGCCTACAATGAGCAGTTCTTC
>TRBV5-1|.|TRBJ1-2|.
CASSLEGINYGYTF
TGCGCCAGCAGCTTGGAGGGGATTAACTATGGCTACACCTTC
>TRBV19|.|TRBJ2-3|.
CATRLGRSTDTQYF
TGTGCCACCAGACTAGGCCGGAGCACAGATACGCAGTATTTT
>TRBV6-1|TRBD1|TRBJ1-2|.
CASSALYPTGPGGTF
TGTGCCAGCAGTGCCCTCTACCCGACAGGGCCCGGCGGCACCTTC
>TRBV18|TRBD1|TRBJ2-7|.
CASSPEGQGGNEQYF
TGTGCCAGCTCACCGGAAGGACAGGGAGGCAACGAGCAGTACTTC
>TRBV9|TRBD1|TRBJ2-3|.
CASSLSGQTDTQYF
TGTGCCAGCAGCCTATCGGGACAGACAGATACGCAGTATTTT
>TRBV7-9|TRBD2|TRBJ2-6|.
CASSSRGGVLGANVLTF
TGTGCCAGCAGCTCCCGGGGGGGGGTACTCGGGGCCAACGTCCTGACTTTC
>TRBV5-4|TRBD1|TRBJ2-5|.
CASSRTSGQGQETQYF
TGTGCCAGCAGCCGAACCAGCGGACAGGGGCAAGAGACCCAGTACTTC
>TRBV30|.|TRBJ2-7|.
CAWSGLTRNIYEQYF
TGTGCCTGGAGTGGACTGACGAGGAACATCTACGAGCAGTACTTC
>TRBV7-2|.|TRBJ2-7|.
CASSSDSVTAIEQYF
TGTGCCAGCAGCTCCGATAGTGTGACAGCAATCGAGCAGTACTTC
>TRBV10-3|TRBD2|TRBJ2-3|once
CAIQRESTDTQYF
TGTGCCATACAGCGGGAGAGCACAGATACGCAGTATTTT
>TRBV5-5|.|TRBJ1-1|.
CASSRGGSGTEAFF
TGTGCCAGCAGCCGGGGGGGCTCGGGCACTGAAGCTTTCTTT
>TRBV6-6|.|TRBJ1-1|.
CASSFGGTEAFF
TGTGCCAGCAGTTTTGGAGGCACTGAAGCTTTCTTT
>TRBV6-1|TRBD1|TRBJ1-5|.
CASIETGGAGQPQHF
TGTGCCAGCATCGAGACAGGGGGCGCGGGTCAGCCCCAGCATTTT
>TRBV7-9|.|TRBJ1-4|.
CASSSGTSSSTNEKLFF
TGTGCCAGCAGCTCGGGGACAAGTTCATCAACTAATGAAAAACTGTTTTTT
>TRBV19|.|TRBJ2-2|.
CASTSISAGNTGELFF
TGTGCCAGTACCTCGATTAGCGCGGGGAACACCGGGGAGCTGTTTTTT
>TRBV10-3|TRBD1|TRBJ2-1|few
CAIRAGGYNEQFF
TGTGCCATCAGGGCAGGGGGCTACAATGAGCAGTTCTTC
>TRBV2|TRBD1|TRBJ1-3|.
CASSQVRGISGNTIYF
TGTGCCAGCAGTCAAGTCAGGGGGATCTCTGGAAACACCATATATTTT
>TRBV6-1|.|TRBJ1-5|once
CASSPVQGNQPQHF
TGTGCCAGCTCTCCTGTACAGGGAAATCAGCCCCAGCATTTT
>TRBV5-5|.|TRBJ1-3|.
CASGFSDTGSGNTIYF
TGTGCCAGCGGGTTTTCCGACACAGGGTCGGGAAACACCATATATTTT